These 5 T cell receptor beta chains share one sample of origin, sequenced in a study of cytomegalovirus exposure and HLA in healthy donors. Repertoires were generated with immunoSEQ multiplex PCR, while TCRdb's copy carries only in-frame clones and drops some. The table shows about 240,000 clones, with around 88% occurring only once. The specimen sequenced was PBMCs. These receptors were collected from a woman aged 25 to 39 in good health and CMV-seropositive.

V usage is TRBV11-2 and J usage is TRBJ1-1, with TRBD1 identical over 7 bases. The CDR3 is 17 residues long. Germline V CDR1 and CDR2: SGHAT, FQNNGV. V shed 4 bases, J shed 3 bases, and the junction held 14 bases outside the gene matches. The CDR3 loop reads CASSYRQGRFVDTEAFF. DNA for the CDR3: TGTGCCAGCAGCTACCGACAGGGTCGGTTCGTGGACACTGAAGCTTTCTTT.

J is TRBJ2-5 and V is TRBV7-9; tentative D call: TRBD1 (6 bases). The ends were cut back, 4 bases at V and 3 bases at J, with 6 bases in the middle. CDR1 and CDR2 from the germline V gene are SEHNR and FQNEAQ (reference sequence). The CDR3 length is 12 residues. The CDR3 DNA reads TGTGCCAGCAGCTGGACAGAAGAGACCCAGTACTTC. Translating it yields CASSWTEETQYF.

In DNA form, the CDR3 reads TGTGCCAGCAGGACACAGGGGGCCTCCTACGAGCAGTACTTC. Amino acids: CASRTQGASYEQYF. The chain has TRBV27 and TRBJ2-7; 9 bases agree with TRBD1. CDR1 and CDR2 from the germline V gene are MNHEY and SMNVEV (reference sequence). Losses at the gene ends were 6 bases for V and 0 bases for J; bases not matched to a gene: 3. The CDR3 loop spans 14 amino acids.

The chain has TRBV27 and TRBJ1-5, with D maybe TRBD1 (5 bases). This CDR3 comprises 16 residues. Germline assignment: CDR1 MNHEY and CDR2 SMNVEV (reference sequence). The V end lost 3 bases, the J end lost 3 bases, and 15 bases lay between the germline ends. CDR3 loop: CASSFGAGEFNQPQHF. CDR3 sequence (DNA): TGTGCCAGCAGTTTTGGGGCGGGAGAGTTCAATCAGCCCCAGCATTTT.

This chain links TRBV15 with TRBJ2-7; 11 bases map to TRBD1. The CDR3 spans 13 residues. Germline CDR1 is LNHNV and CDR2 is YYDKDF (reference sequence). Germline trimming cut 8 bases from V and 1 base from J; bases unmatched to any gene: 1. This chain's CDR3 is CATGTGGSYEQYF. CDR3 nucleotides: TGTGCCACCGGGACAGGGGGATCCTACGAGCAGTACTTC.